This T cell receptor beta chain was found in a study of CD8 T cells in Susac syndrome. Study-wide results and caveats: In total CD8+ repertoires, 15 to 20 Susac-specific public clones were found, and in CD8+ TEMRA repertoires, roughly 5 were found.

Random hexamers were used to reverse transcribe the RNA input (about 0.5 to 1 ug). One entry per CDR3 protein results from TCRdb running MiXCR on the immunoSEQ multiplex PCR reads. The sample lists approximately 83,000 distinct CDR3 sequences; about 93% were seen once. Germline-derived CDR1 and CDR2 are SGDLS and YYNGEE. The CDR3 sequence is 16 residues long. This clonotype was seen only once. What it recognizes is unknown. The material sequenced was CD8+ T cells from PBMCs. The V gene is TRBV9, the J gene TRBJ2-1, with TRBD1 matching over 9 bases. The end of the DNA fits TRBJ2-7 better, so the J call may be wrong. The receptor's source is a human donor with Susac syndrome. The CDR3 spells CASSVHPGQGTYEQYF. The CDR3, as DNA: TGTGCCAGCAGCGTCCACCCGGGACAGGGTACCTACGAGCAGTACTTC.